One and the same sample provided the 14 T cell receptor beta chains below, sequenced in a study of identical twins' blood T cells. MiXCR was run by TCRdb on the 5' RACE reads, yielding one entry per CDR3 protein. Seen here are 300,000 to 450,000 distinct CDR3 sequences, more than 25% observed once, and the top ten hold about 6%. The specimen was PBMCs. The receptors stem from a woman aged 18-49 years in good health.

In its sample, this clonotype was seen many times. The gene calls are TRBV27 and TRBJ2-3; possibly TRBD2 for D (6 bases). The V gene's germline CDR1 is MNHEY and CDR2 SMNVEV (reference sequence). This CDR3 has 16 amino acids. V was trimmed by 2 bases and J by 4 bases, leaving 16 bases between them. The CDR3, as DNA: TGTGCCAGCAGTTTACAGGGCGGGGCAGCTCCAGATACGCAGTATTTT. Its protein is CASSLQGGAAPDTQYF.

The sample holds a few counts of this clonotype. V usage is TRBV5-1 and J usage is TRBJ2-1; TRBD2 aligns across 12 bases. The trim removed 0 bases at V and 3 bases at J, leaving 7 bases unmatched. Per the germline V gene, CDR1 is SGHRS and CDR2 is YFSETQ. The CDR3 is 18 amino acids. CDR3 in DNA: TGCGCCAGCAGCTTGGGACTAGCGGGAGCATCCGGCTACAATGAGCAGTTCTTC. Amino acid sequence: CASSLGLAGASGYNEQFF.

A note on this clonotype: A much more abundant neighbour one base away suggests this may be a read error. This chain uses TRBV7-9 with TRBJ2-7; maybe TRBD2 (6 bases). Looked up from germline, CDR1 is SEHNR and CDR2 is FQNEAQ (reference sequence). V was trimmed by 2 bases and J by 5 bases, leaving 22 bases between them. This CDR3 spans 17 amino acids. DNA for the CDR3: TGTGCCAGCAGCTTACGGAGTCGGGAGAGGGAGGTTGACGAGCAGTACTTC. It yields the protein CASSLRSREREVDEQYF.

This clonotype was counted only a few times. The V and J genes are TRBV5-1 and TRBJ2-3; weak D call: TRBD1 (6 bases). The V gene lost 3 bases and the J gene lost 2 bases, with 10 bases spanning the gap. CDR3 length: 14 amino acids. CDR1 and CDR2 from the germline V gene are SGHRS and YFSETQ. CDR3 nucleotide sequence: TGCGCCAGCAGCTCCACAGGGCCCACAGATACGCAGTATTTT. Amino acid sequence: CASSSTGPTDTQYF.

This clonotype was observed a handful of times. The chain is built from TRBV12-3 or TRBV12-4 and TRBJ2-7, with D possibly TRBD1 on 6 matching bases. This CDR3 has 15 residues. The V end was cut by 3 bases, the J end by 1 base, with 13 bases between. For the CDR3, the DNA is TGTGCCAGCAGTTTGATGGGCACAGGGTCCTACGAGCAGTACTTC. Translation gives CASSLMGTGSYEQYF.

This chain joins TRBV7-9 and TRBJ1-5; a weak D match, TRBD1 (6 bases). CDR3 size: 16 residues. V was pared by 1 base and J by 4 bases, with 14 bases between. CDR1 is SEHNR and CDR2 is FQNEAQ in the germline V gene (reference sequence). The CDR3 loop is CASSLVKGRGNQPQHF. CDR3 sequence (DNA): TGTGCCAGCAGCTTAGTCAAGGGGAGGGGGAATCAGCCCCAGCATTTT.

This clonotype appeared a few times. The chain recombines TRBV14 with TRBJ2-1, with 15 bases aligning to TRBD2. Trimming cost V 4 bases and J 3 bases; bases outside gene matches: 7. The CDR3 length is 18 residues. The germline V gene encodes CDR1 SGHDN and CDR2 FVKESK. The CDR3 coding sequence is TGTGCCAGCAGCCTCCAGGGACTAGCGGGAGGCCACTACAATGAGCAGTTCTTC. The encoded protein is CASSLQGLAGGHYNEQFF. Full variable domain (rest looked up from reference TRBV14 and TRBJ2-1): EAGVTQFPSHSVIEKGQTVTLRCDPISGHDNLYWYRRVMGKEIKFLLHFVKESKQDESGMPNNRFLAERTGGTYSTLKVQPAELEDSGVYFCASSLQGLAGGHYNEQFFGPGTRLTVL.

The chain has TRBV6-5 and TRBJ1-5; D is ambiguous. The germline V gene encodes CDR1 MNHEY and CDR2 SVGAGI. This CDR3 is built from 15 residues. The V end lost 2 bases, the J end lost 4 bases, and 12 bases lay between the germline ends. CDR3: CASSYVGGWNQPQHF. The CDR3, as DNA: TGTGCCAGCAGTTACGTTGGCGGCTGGAATCAGCCCCAGCATTTT.

V gene TRBV6-2 or TRBV6-3 combines with J gene TRBJ2-7; possible D gene TRBD1, 5 bases. V was trimmed by 6 bases and J by 2 bases, leaving 17 bases between them. In germline, CDR1 is MNHEY, CDR2 SVGEGT. The CDR3 spans 15 residues. CDR3 in DNA: TGTGCCAGCAGACCAGGGAAACAGGTGACCTACGAGCAGTACTTC. Its protein product is CASRPGKQVTYEQYF.

There are a few counts of this clonotype. The chain links TRBV11-3 to TRBJ2-3, with 8 bases aligning to TRBD1. Germline trimming cut 3 bases from V and 4 bases from J; bases unmatched to any gene: 6. This CDR3 has 15 amino acids. CDR1 is SGHNT and CDR2 is YENEEA in the germline V gene. The CDR3 DNA reads TGTGCCAGCAGCTTCATCCCAGGGGGCTCAGATACGCAGTATTTT. Protein product: CASSFIPGGSDTQYF.

This clonotype was picked up many times. This chain uses TRBV6-6 with TRBJ1-6; no clear D gene. The CDR3 totals 12 residues. V was cut by 6 bases and J by 9 bases, with 9 bases left in between. Germline values: CDR1 MNHNY, CDR2 SVGAGI (reference sequence). The CDR3 region has the DNA TGTGCCAGCAGCCGTATAAGTTCACCCCTCCACTTT. Amino acid sequence: CASSRISSPLHF.

The chain combines TRBV9 with TRBJ1-1; D is unclear. The CDR3 is 13 residues long. The germline gives CDR1 SGDLS, CDR2 YYNGEE. V was shortened by 4 bases and J by 1 base, with 8 bases between the two germline ends. The CDR3 sequence is CASSLTKNTEAFF. The DNA of the CDR3 is TGTGCCAGCAGCCTGACCAAGAACACTGAAGCTTTCTTT.

This clonotype showed up just a few times. A read error may explain this, as a much larger clone is one base away. The chain joins TRBV7-8 to TRBJ1-1; possibly TRBD1 for D (6 bases). From germline, CDR1 is SGHVS and CDR2 FQNEAQ. The CDR3 extends over 13 amino acids. V was cut by 5 bases and J by 0 bases, with 7 bases left in between. CDR3 nucleotides: TGTGCCAGCAGCCACAGGGTGAACACTGAAGCTTTCTTT. It translates to CASSHRVNTEAFF.

The rearrangement joins TRBV20-1 to TRBJ1-3; maybe TRBD1 (5 bases). CDR1 DFQATT and CDR2 SNEGSKA come from the germline V gene (reference sequence). This CDR3 comprises 15 residues. V lost 3 bases, J lost 2 bases, and 14 bases lay in between. The CDR3 loop reads CSASRGAWTGNTIYF. Here the CDR3 DNA reads TGCAGTGCTAGCCGAGGGGCTTGGACTGGAAACACCATATATTTT.